Below are 11 T cell receptor beta chains sequenced from a single sample in a study of molecular identifiers for immune sequencing clone quantification. In TCRdb, the PCR reads were re-called with MiXCR into one record per CDR3 protein. The table includes some 320,000 distinct CDR3 sequences, 20% to 25% detected once. The sequencing input was naive CD8+ T cells from blood, with Jurkat cell RNA spiked in. Subset of the sample: FACS-sorted CD8+CD4-CCR7+CD45RA+ naive T cells. Receptor source: a human donor in good health. Some libraries in this study had Jurkat cell RNA spiked in.

This clonotype was found many times. The chain recombines TRBV7-2 with TRBJ2-1; tentative D call: TRBD1 (5 bases). V was trimmed by 3 bases and J by 8 bases, leaving 8 bases between them. Germline CDR1 and CDR2: SGHTA and FQGNSA. The CDR3 sequence is 12 residues long. The CDR3 DNA is TGTGCCAGCAGCTTTGACAGCGATGAGCAGTTCTTC. It specifies CASSFDSDEQFF.

This clonotype came up many times. The rearrangement joins TRBV6-6 to TRBJ1-1; TRBD1 might be the D (6 bases). CDR3 length: 15 amino acids. Trimming cost V 2 bases and J 6 bases, with 16 bases left between them. Germline lookup yields CDR1 MNHNY and CDR2 SVGAGI (reference sequence). CDR3 region: CASSYPPRGDAEAFF. The CDR3 DNA reads as TGTGCCAGCAGTTACCCGCCCAGGGGTGATGCTGAAGCTTTCTTT.

This clonotype appeared many times. V usage is TRBV12-3 or TRBV12-4 and J usage is TRBJ1-3; a weak D match, TRBD1 (5 bases). The V end was cut by 6 bases, the J end by 0 bases, with 9 bases between. CDR3 size: 14 residues. The CDR3 loop reads CASSPDSSGNTIYF. CDR3 coding DNA: TGTGCCAGCAGCCCAGACAGCTCTGGAAACACCATATATTTT.

This clonotype was detected many times. The rearrangement uses TRBV29-1 and TRBJ1-1, with no clear D. Trimming removed 8 bases from V and 2 bases from J, with 9 bases in between. From germline, CDR1 is SQVTM and CDR2 ANQGSEA. The CDR3 spans 11 residues. The CDR3 loop reads CSTTDNTEAFF. The CDR3 DNA follows: TGCAGCACTACAGACAACACTGAAGCTTTCTTT.

Comment on this clonotype: A read error may account for a junction end that differs from germline. The chain has TRBV6-2 or TRBV6-3 and TRBJ1-3; no clear D. The CDR3 extends over 13 amino acids. Germline CDR1 and CDR2: MNHEY and SVGEGT. CDR3 residues: CVSSYTSGNTIYF. In nucleotides, the CDR3 is TGTGTCAGCAGTTATACCTCTGGAAACACCATATATTTT.

As for this clonotype: A single base separates this from a much larger clone, so it may be a read error. The chain links TRBV12-3 or TRBV12-4 to TRBJ1-2; D ambiguous. V lost 2 bases and J 4 bases, leaving 11 bases between the germline ends. This CDR3 has 14 residues. CDR3 sequence: CASSLFPGAYGYTF. The CDR3 nucleotides are TGTGCCAGCAGTTTATTTCCGGGTGCCTATGGCTACACCTTC.

In this sample, this clonotype turned up many times. The chain is built from TRBV7-9 and TRBJ2-4; D unclear. V lost 1 base and J 7 bases, leaving 14 bases between the germline ends. The CDR3 is made up of 15 amino acids. Germline CDR1 SEHNR, CDR2 FQNEAQ (reference sequence). CDR3 sequence (DNA): TGTGCCAGCAGCTTAGACGGATCTCAGGCGAACATTCAGTACTTC. Encoded protein: CASSLDGSQANIQYF.

There are many counts of this clonotype. V gene TRBV2 combines with J gene TRBJ2-3, with D tentatively TRBD2 (5 bases). Germline V gene data show CDR1 as SNHLY and CDR2 as FYNNEI. V was pared by 9 bases and J by 14 bases, with 18 bases between. This CDR3 contains 11 residues. CDR3 nucleotides: TGTGCCAGTACGAGGGAGCCTTCAGCGTATTTT. It translates to CASTREPSAYF.

Concerning this clonotype: A read error may explain this, as a much larger clone is one base away. J is TRBJ1-3 and V is TRBV5-1, with D maybe TRBD1 (6 bases). With 3 bases removed from V and 0 bases from J, the gap between germline ends came to 13 bases. This CDR3 is 16 amino acids long. Germline CDR1 is SGHRS and CDR2 is YFSETQ. The DNA for the CDR3 is TGCGCCAGCAGCTCGGGTGGCAGGGGCTCTGGAAACACCATATATTTT. Its translation is CASSSGGRGSGNTIYF.

The chain links TRBV28 to TRBJ2-4, with TRBD1 matching over 7 bases. The CDR3 contains 13 residues. V dropped 6 bases and J dropped 5; count of bases not matched to a gene: 4. The V gene's germline CDR1 is MDHEN and CDR2 SYDVKM. CDR3 bases: TGTGCCAGCAGCGAAACAGGGGAAAACATTCAGTACTTC. This sequence encodes CASSETGENIQYF.

This clonotype was counted many times. The chain is built from TRBV29-1 and TRBJ1-1; TRBD1 is a possible D gene (6 bases). Germline CDR1 is SQVTM and CDR2 is ANQGSEA. This CDR3 is 14 amino acids long. Deletions cut 4 bases from V and 3 bases from J, with 15 bases between. CDR3 region: CSVGSGGLDTEAFF. Here the CDR3 DNA reads TGCAGCGTTGGTTCGGGGGGCCTGGACACTGAAGCTTTCTTT.